The source of this TCR beta chain is a study of cytomegalovirus exposure and HLA in healthy donors. Whole-study results and caveats: First-cohort TCR clusters were later found to tend to co-occur in the 120 or so validation repertoires. Specific recognition of CMV antigens was confirmed in vitro for a few chains (all CMV-associated). The study labeled 150 to 200 TCR beta chains cytomegalovirus-associated. It was reportedly the case that the classifier diagnosed cytomegalovirus status with high specificity and sensitivity.

In the case of this clone: Antigen: not known.

Using immunoSEQ multiplex PCR, the repertoire was profiled, and TCRdb retains in-frame clones only, with some absent. The sample carries about 130,000 clones, 80% to 90% recorded once. Sequenced sample: PBMCs. The receptor's source is a woman aged 25 to 39 in good health and CMV-seropositive.

CDR3 residues: CASSRDRGRLETQYF. CDR3 nucleotides: TGTGCCAGCAGCCGGGACAGGGGGCGGCTGGAGACCCAGTACTTC. The chain carries TRBV2 and TRBJ2-5; 12 nucleotides agree with TRBD1. The CDR3 totals 15 residues. V gave up 6 bases and J gave up 5 bases; unmatched junction bases: 7. The V gene's germline CDR1 is SNHLY and CDR2 FYNNEI.